What follows is one TCR beta chain and its context. Trimming pared 1 base from V and 15 bases from J, leaving 18 bases between. The CDR3 runs 14 residues. Per germline, CDR1 LNHNV and CDR2 YYDKDF (reference sequence). Repertoires were generated with immunoSEQ multiplex PCR, while TCRdb's copy carries only in-frame clones and drops some. In the table there are 100,000 or so clones, 88% of which are singletons. The entry originates in a study of T cell responses to AZD1222 COVID-19 vaccine. The sequence came from an adult in good health. The chain is built from TRBV15 and TRBJ1-4; D perhaps matches TRBD1 (5 bases). The sample here was peripheral blood, taken on day 0 of AZD1222 vaccination. This CDR3 is CATSRGAGVGGLFF. The CDR3 DNA reads as TGTGCCACCAGCAGAGGGGCCGGGGTTGGGGGGTTGTTTTTT.